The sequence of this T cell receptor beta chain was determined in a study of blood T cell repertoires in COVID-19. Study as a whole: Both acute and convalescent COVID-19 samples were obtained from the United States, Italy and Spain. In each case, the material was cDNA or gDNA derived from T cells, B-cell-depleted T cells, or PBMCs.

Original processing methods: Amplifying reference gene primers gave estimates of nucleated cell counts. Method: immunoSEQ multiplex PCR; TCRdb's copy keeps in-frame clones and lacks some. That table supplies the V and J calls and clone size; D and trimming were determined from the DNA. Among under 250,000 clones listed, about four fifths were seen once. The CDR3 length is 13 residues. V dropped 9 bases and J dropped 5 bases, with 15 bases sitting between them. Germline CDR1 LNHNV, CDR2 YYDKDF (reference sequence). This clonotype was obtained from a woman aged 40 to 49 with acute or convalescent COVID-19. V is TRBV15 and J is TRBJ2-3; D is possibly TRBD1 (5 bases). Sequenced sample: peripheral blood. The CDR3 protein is CATSQGPRDTQYF. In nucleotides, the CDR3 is TGTGCCACGTCCCAGGGCCCGAGAGATACGCAGTATTTT.